Listed below are T cell receptor beta chains from one sample, sequenced in a study of T cells in Graves' hyperthyroidism and ophthalmopathy. TCRdb fed the multiplex PCR reads into MiXCR, producing one record per CDR3 protein. The table lists under 400,000 distinct CDR3 sequences, under 15% of them singletons. Specimen: blood. The receptors originated from a woman aged 18-29 years with Graves' hyperthyroidism. The CDR3 runs from the conserved cysteine through the conserved F or W. The order of the fields is J gene, V gene, clone size, D gene, CDR3 DNA, CDR3 protein. D genes are given only for firm matches. Not all rows give a size; the values are once, few, many and, for expanded clones, a class.

>TRBJ1-5|TRBV28|-|-
TGTGCCATCAGGGGCTCCAATCAGCCCCAGCATTTT
CAIRGSNQPQHF
>TRBJ1-1|TRBV19|many|-
TGTGCCAGTAGTACGCAGGGGCTAGATTTGAACACTGAAGCTTTCTTT
CASSTQGLDLNTEAFF
>TRBJ2-3|TRBV7-6|-|-
TGTGCCAGCAGCTTAGGCTCCACGGCAAGAAATACGCAGTATTTT
CASSLGSTARNTQYF
>TRBJ1-4|TRBV5-1|-|-
TGCGCCAGCGGCAGCTCTAGCAATGAAAAACTGTTTTTT
CASGSSSNEKLFF
>TRBJ1-3|TRBV7-7|-|TRBD1
TGTGCTAGCACCCCGGACAGGGGTGCTGGAAACACCATATATTTT
CASTPDRGAGNTIYF
>TRBJ1-2|TRBV6-1|many|TRBD1
TGTGCCAGCAGTGAAACCTTCTGGGACAGGCAGTTGGGCTACACCTTC
CASSETFWDRQLGYTF
>TRBJ1-5|TRBV7-9|-|-
TGTGCCAGCAGTCGAGAAGGTGGGCCCCAGCATTTT
CASSREGGPQHF
>TRBJ1-2|TRBV20-1|many|-
TGCAGTGCTAGAAGGCCGGGGGTCCTAGCTAACTATGGCTACACCTTC
CSARRPGVLANYGYTF
>TRBJ2-3|TRBV7-2|many|-
TGTGCCAGCAGCTCCTGGGGGTATCAGGCAGATACGCAGTATTTT
CASSSWGYQADTQYF
>TRBJ1-5|TRBV28|many|-
TGTGCCAGCATCGAGTTCGGGGTATTAGATCAGCCCCAGCATTTT
CASIEFGVLDQPQHF
>TRBJ1-6|TRBV2|many|-
TGTGCCAGCAGGAAAGGGAAAGTCTATAATTCACCCCTCCACTTT
CASRKGKVYNSPLHF
>TRBJ2-3|TRBV7-2|-|TRBD2
TGTGCCAGCAGCTGGGCCATGGGGACTAGTGGTACGCAGTATTTT
CASSWAMGTSGTQYF
>TRBJ2-5|TRBV14|many|-
TGTGCCAGCAGCCAAGGGATTTCAGCTTCGGAGACCCAGTACTTC
CASSQGISASETQYF
>TRBJ2-3|TRBV7-3|-|TRBD2
TGTGCCAGCAGCCGACGACGGGGGGTAGCGGGATTAAGCACAGATACGCAGTATTTT
CASSRRRGVAGLSTDTQYF
>TRBJ1-2|TRBV6-4|-|TRBD1
TGTGCCAGCAGTCCCCAGGGGGCGCGTAATGAAGGCTACACCTTC
CASSPQGARNEGYTF
>TRBJ1-2|TRBV4-1|-|-
TGCGCCAGCCGAGGGGGGGTGCCGACGAACTGGGGCTACACCTTC
CASRGGVPTNWGYTF
>TRBJ2-1|TRBV20-1|many|-
TGCAGTGCCTTTGGGGGCAATGAGCAGTTCTTC
CSAFGGNEQFF
>TRBJ2-1|TRBV7-3|many|-
TGTGCCAGCTTAACGACTCGGCTCGAAGGGAGTTACAATGAGCAGTTCTTC
CASLTTRLEGSYNEQFF
>TRBJ2-3|TRBV28|many|TRBD2
TGTGCCAGCAGCCTTACAGCGGGAGCATCAGATACGCAGTATTTT
CASSLTAGASDTQYF
>TRBJ1-2|TRBV7-2|-|-
TGTGCCAGCACCTTGGGGGGCAGCTATGGCTACACCTTC
CASTLGGSYGYTF
>TRBJ1-3|TRBV6-1|-|TRBD1
TGTGCCAGTTTGGGGCAGGGGGGTGGAAACACCATATATTTT
CASLGQGGGNTIYF
>TRBJ2-5|TRBV28|-|-
TGTGCCAGCAGTTTCTCCGGGACGCGGACCCAGTACTTC
CASSFSGTRTQYF
>TRBJ1-2|TRBV6-2/TRBV6-3|many|-
TGTGCCAGCAGTTTCCCAGGGGTGGGGACACCTTCAGACACCTTC
CASSFPGVGTPSDTF
>TRBJ2-3|TRBV28|many|TRBD1
TGTGCCAGCAGTCCGGGACAGGGCTGGGCAGATACGCAGTATTTT
CASSPGQGWADTQYF
>TRBJ1-2|TRBV9|many|-
TGTGCCAGCAGTCTCGGGGCTAGCACTAACTATGGCTACACCTTC
CASSLGASTNYGYTF
>TRBJ1-5|TRBV27|-|-
TGTGCCAGCAGTCCAGGGTCCTTCAATCGGCCCCAGCATTTT
CASSPGSFNRPQHF
>TRBJ1-2|TRBV28|many|-
TGTGCCAGCAGCCCCGACAGGTCTTTCTATGGCTACACCTTC
CASSPDRSFYGYTF
>TRBJ2-7|TRBV15|many|TRBD1
TGTGCCACCAGCAGATCCCCCCTAGGACAGGGTTCCTACGAGCAGTACTTC
CATSRSPLGQGSYEQYF
>TRBJ2-3|TRBV7-2|-|TRBD2
TGTGCCAGCAGCTTAGTAGCTAGCGGGAGGGCCGCAGATACGCAGTATTTT
CASSLVASGRAADTQYF
>TRBJ1-2|TRBV3-1|many|TRBD1
TGTGCCAGCAGCCATGGGACAGAGCATAACTATGGCTACACCTTC
CASSHGTEHNYGYTF
>TRBJ2-1|TRBV19|-|-
TGTGCCACCTCAACCGGGGGCGATGAGCAGTTCTTC
CATSTGGDEQFF
>TRBJ2-5|TRBV7-2|many|-
TGTGCCAGCAGCGCCGTAGAGACCCAGTACTTC
CASSAVETQYF
>TRBJ1-6|TRBV28|-|-
TGTGCCGGCAGTCCCCCGCGGGATTCACCCCTCCACTTT
CAGSPPRDSPLHF
>TRBJ2-3|TRBV4-1|-|-
TGCGCCAGCAGCCAAGAGGGGTGGGGAATGCAGGATACGCAGTATTTT
CASSQEGWGMQDTQYF
>TRBJ2-7|TRBV2|many|-
TGTGCCAGCTCGGCCCAAGGGTGGAACTACGAGCAGTACTTC
CASSAQGWNYEQYF
>TRBJ2-5|TRBV18|many|-
TGTGCCAGCTCAGCGACAGGTGGCCAAGAGACCCAGTACTTC
CASSATGGQETQYF
>TRBJ2-7|TRBV7-9|many|TRBD2
TGTGCCAGCAGCTTTGCGGGAGGGCCCCACGAGCAGTACTTC
CASSFAGGPHEQYF
>TRBJ1-4|TRBV7-2|many|-
TGTGCCAGCAGCCGAAACCGGGGGGCACGGAATGAAAAACTGTTTTTT
CASSRNRGARNEKLFF
>TRBJ2-1|TRBV28|many|TRBD2
TGTGCCAGCAGAATCGGGGGGGGTCGGTATGAGCAGTTCTTC
CASRIGGGRYEQFF
>TRBJ1-6|TRBV2|many|-
TGTGCCAGCAGCGACAGTAGGAATTCACCCCTCCACTTT
CASSDSRNSPLHF
>TRBJ1-1|TRBV5-1|many|TRBD1
TGCGCCAGCAGGAGGGGGACAGTGAACACTGAAGCTTTCTTT
CASRRGTVNTEAFF